A single sample gave rise to the 2 T cell receptor beta chains below, sequenced in a study of blood T cell repertoires in COVID-19 (dated by TCRdb to between 2020 and 2021). The library was built by means of the immunoSEQ multiplex PCR assay. Sourced from immuneACCESS, this table was stored by TCRdb with only in-frame sequences that have V and J called. A share of the clones is absent; for the studies checked, an unresolved V gene accounts for under half, and the remainder has no known explanation. The sample contains about 240,000 clones, almost 85% of them found a single time. In total, the top ten clones hold around 4% of the sample. The sequenced sample was peripheral blood. The origin of the receptors is a man aged 50 to 60 with acute or convalescent COVID-19.

This clone was seen just once. The chain has TRBV7-2 and TRBJ1-4; D is possibly TRBD1 (5 bases). The CDR3 totals 14 residues. The germline V gene encodes CDR1 SGHTA and CDR2 FQGNSA. V dropped 2 bases and J dropped 8 bases, with 12 bases sitting between them. This chain's CDR3 is CASSLSRAGEKLFF. The CDR3 coding sequence is TGTGCCAGCAGCTTATCCAGGGCTGGGGAAAAACTGTTTTTT.

The chain couples TRBV20-1 to TRBJ1-4, with unresolved D. V dropped 3 bases and J dropped 8 bases, with 7 bases sitting between them. Per the germline V gene, CDR1 is DFQATT and CDR2 is SNEGSKA (reference sequence). The CDR3 length is 11 residues. Here the CDR3 reads CSARNSEKLFF. The CDR3 region has the DNA TGCAGTGCTAGGAACTCGGAAAAACTGTTTTTT.